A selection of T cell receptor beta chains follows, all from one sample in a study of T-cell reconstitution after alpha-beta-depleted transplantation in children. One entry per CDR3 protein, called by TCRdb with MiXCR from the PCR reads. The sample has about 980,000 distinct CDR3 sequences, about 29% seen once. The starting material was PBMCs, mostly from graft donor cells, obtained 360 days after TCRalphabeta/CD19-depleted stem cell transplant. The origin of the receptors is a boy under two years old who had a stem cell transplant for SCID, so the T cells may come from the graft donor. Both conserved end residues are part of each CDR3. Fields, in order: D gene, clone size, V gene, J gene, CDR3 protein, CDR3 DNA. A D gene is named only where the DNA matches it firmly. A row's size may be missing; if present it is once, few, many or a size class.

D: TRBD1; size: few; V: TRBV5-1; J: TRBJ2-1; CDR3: CASSWDPGQGNEQFF; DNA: TGCGCCAGCAGCTGGGATCCGGGACAGGGCAATGAGCAGTTCTTC
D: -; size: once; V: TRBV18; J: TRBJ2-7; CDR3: CASEQSPASYEQYF; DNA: TGTGCCAGCGAACAGTCTCCAGCCTCCTACGAGCAGTACTTC
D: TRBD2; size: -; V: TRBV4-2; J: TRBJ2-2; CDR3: CASSLNTAGVTGELFF; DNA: TGTGCCAGCAGCCTAAACACAGCGGGGGTAACCGGGGAGCTGTTTTTT
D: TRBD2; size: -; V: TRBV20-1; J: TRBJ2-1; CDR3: CSASMGLAGINEQFF; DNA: TGCAGTGCTTCAATGGGACTAGCGGGGATCAATGAGCAGTTCTTC
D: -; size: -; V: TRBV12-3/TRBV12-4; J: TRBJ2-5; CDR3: CASSPDRFAGKTQYF; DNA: TGTGCCAGCAGTCCTGACAGGTTCGCAGGGAAGACCCAGTACTTC
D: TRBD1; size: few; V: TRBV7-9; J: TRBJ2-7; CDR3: CASSLGTGALYEQYF; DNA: TGTGCCAGCAGCCTAGGGACAGGGGCCCTCTACGAGCAGTACTTC
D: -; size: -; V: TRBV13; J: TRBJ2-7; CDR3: CASSSPGRGAQYF; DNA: TGTGCCAGCAGCTCTCCAGGGCGGGGCGCGCAGTACTTC
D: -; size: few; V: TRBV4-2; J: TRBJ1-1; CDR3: CASSPQGGDTEAFF; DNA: TGTGCCAGCAGCCCTCAGGGTGGCGACACTGAAGCTTTCTTT
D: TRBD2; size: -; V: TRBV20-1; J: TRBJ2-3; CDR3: CSAGRGLDHSDTQYF; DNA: TGCAGTGCTGGGAGGGGCTTGGACCACTCAGATACGCAGTATTTT
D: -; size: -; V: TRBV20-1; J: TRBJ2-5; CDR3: CSTLGWQLTGETQYF; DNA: TGCAGTACACTCGGTTGGCAGCTGACGGGGGAGACCCAGTACTTC
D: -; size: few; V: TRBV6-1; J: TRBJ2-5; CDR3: CASTHSPPYGPKAETQYF; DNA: TGTGCCAGCACCCACAGTCCCCCGTACGGGCCGAAAGCAGAGACCCAGTACTTC
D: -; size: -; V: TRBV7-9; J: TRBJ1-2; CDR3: CASSFSKGVNYGYTF; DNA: TGTGCCAGCAGCTTTTCGAAAGGGGTTAACTATGGCTACACCTTC
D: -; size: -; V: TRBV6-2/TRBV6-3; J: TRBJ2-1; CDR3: CASSTPLFFGGSYNEQFF; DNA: TGTGCCAGCAGTACACCTCTTTTTTTTGGGGGCTCCTACAATGAGCAGTTCTTC
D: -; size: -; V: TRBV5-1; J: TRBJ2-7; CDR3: CASSLWDPTYEQYF; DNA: TGCGCCAGCAGCTTATGGGACCCTACTTACGAGCAGTACTTC
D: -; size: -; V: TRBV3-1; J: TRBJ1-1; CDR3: CASSEQGTAFF; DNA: TGTGCCAGCAGCGAGCAAGGGACCGCCTTTTTT
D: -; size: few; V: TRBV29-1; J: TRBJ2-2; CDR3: CSVARNTGELFF; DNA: TGCAGCGTTGCTAGGAACACCGGGGAGCTGTTTTTT
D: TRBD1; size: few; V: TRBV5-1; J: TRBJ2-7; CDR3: CASSLANTGGRDEQYF; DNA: TGCGCCAGCAGCTTGGCGAACACAGGGGGCCGGGACGAGCAGTACTTC